This TCR beta chain emerged from a study of blood T cell repertoires in COVID-19. J was trimmed by 5 bases and V by 5 bases; bases with no gene match: 6. Germline V gives CDR1 WSHSY, CDR2 SAAADI. The CDR3 is 16 residues long. Repertoires were generated with immunoSEQ multiplex PCR, while TCRdb's copy carries only in-frame clones and drops some. Of 140,000 to 150,000 clones in the sample, 81% were seen once. The J gene is TRBJ1-4, the V gene TRBV10-2; TRBD1 matches at 12 bases. The sequenced sample consisted of peripheral blood. The sequence derives from a human donor in a cohort sampled during active COVID-19. This CDR3 reads CASSTGTGGNNEKLFF. The CDR3 coding sequence is TGCGCCAGCAGTACCGGGACAGGGGGCAACAATGAAAAACTGTTTTTT.